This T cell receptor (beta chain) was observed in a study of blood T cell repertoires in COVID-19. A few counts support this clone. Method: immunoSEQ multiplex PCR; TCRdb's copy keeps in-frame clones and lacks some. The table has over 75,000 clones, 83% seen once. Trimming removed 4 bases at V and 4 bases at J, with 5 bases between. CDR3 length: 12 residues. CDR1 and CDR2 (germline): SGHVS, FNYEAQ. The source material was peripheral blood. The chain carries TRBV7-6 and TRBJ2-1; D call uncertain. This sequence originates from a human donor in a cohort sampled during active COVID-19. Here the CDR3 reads CASSSQYNEQFF. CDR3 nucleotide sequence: TGTGCCAGCAGCTCACAATACAATGAGCAGTTCTTC.